What follows are 29 T cell receptor beta chains derived from one specimen sequenced in a study of T cells in Graves' hyperthyroidism and ophthalmopathy (dated by TCRdb to between 2018 and 2021). Library creation used multiplex PCR. Instrument used: Illumina HiSeq 2000. TCR beta CDR3 regions were amplified from RNA transcripts. The TCR CDR3 was subjected to a first round of RT-PCR using the HTBI primer set and the Qiagen OneStep RT-PCR kit. TCRdb took the public reads, trimmed them with fastp at Q25, ran MiXCR for clone calling and kept in-frame beta chains. Every CDR3 protein is listed once, alongside the most common genes and DNA of its rows. Here the sample has 500,000 to 800,000 distinct CDR3 sequences; roughly 15% occur a single time. The ten largest clones represent approximately 12% of the sample. Sample: blood. These receptors all stem from a woman in her fifties or sixties with Graves' ophthalmopathy.

This clonotype showed up many times. This chain links TRBV20-1 with TRBJ2-7; weak D call: TRBD2 (6 bases). V lost 3 bases, J lost 3 bases, and 15 bases lay in between. The CDR3 runs to 14 residues. Germline V gives CDR1 DFQATT, CDR2 SNEGSKA (reference sequence). The CDR3 nucleotides read TGCAGTGCTAGTTTACCCGGAGGGCGCTACGAGCAGTACTTC. Its protein product is CSASLPGGRYEQYF.

The rearrangement joins TRBV28 to TRBJ2-7, with a weak D call TRBD1 (6 bases). Germline lookup yields CDR1 MDHEN and CDR2 SYDVKM. Trimming took off 4 bases at V and 4 bases at J, with 29 bases between the two ends. The CDR3 covers 19 residues. The CDR3 DNA follows: TGTGCCAGCAGTTCCGGTTTTATCGCCACTGGACAGCCTATATACGAGCAGTACTTC. Its protein product is CASSSGFIATGQPIYEQYF. The complete variable domain, with remaining parts taken from reference TRBV28 and TRBJ2-7, reads DVKVTQSSRYLVKRTGEKVFLECVQDMDHENMFWYRQDPGLGLRLIYFSYDVKMKEKGDIPEGYSVSREKKERFSLILESASTNQTSMYLCASSSGFIATGQPIYEQYFGPGTRLTVT.

This clonotype was counted only a few times. The genes are TRBV6-5 and TRBJ1-1; no clear D. CDR3 length: 16 residues. Deletions cut 0 bases from V and 4 bases from J, with 15 bases between. CDR1 and CDR2 from the germline V gene are MNHEY and SVGAGI. Here the CDR3 reads CASSYSGIGWGTEAFF. CDR3 coding DNA: TGTGCCAGCAGTTACTCGGGTATAGGGTGGGGCACTGAAGCTTTCTTT.

V usage is TRBV6-2 or TRBV6-3 and J usage is TRBJ1-3, with D uncertain. Germline V lookup: CDR1 MNHEY, CDR2 SVGEGT. Trimming took 7 bases from V and 4 from J, leaving 11 bases between them. CDR3 length: 13 residues. The CDR3 DNA sequence: TGTGCCAGCATCGCGGATACGGGAAACACCATATATTTT. Its translation is CASIADTGNTIYF.

The chain carries TRBV5-1 and TRBJ2-7, with 7 bases fitting TRBD2. CDR1 is SGHRS, CDR2 YFSETQ, per germline. The CDR3 has 15 residues. V lost 0 bases and J lost 4; bases outside the gene matches: 7. For the CDR3, the DNA is TGCGCCAGCAGCTTGGGGGCGGGAGACATATACGAGCAGTACTTC. It translates to CASSLGAGDIYEQYF.

In this sample, this clonotype turned up many times. V is TRBV7-2 and J is TRBJ1-2; possibly TRBD1 for D (5 bases). In germline, CDR1 is SGHTA, CDR2 FQGNSA. The V end lost 3 bases, the J end lost 2 bases, and 7 bases lay between the germline ends. The CDR3 has 13 residues. The CDR3 loop reads CASSLAGNYGYTF. In DNA form, the CDR3 reads TGTGCCAGCAGCTTGGCAGGGAACTATGGCTACACCTTC.

This chain uses TRBV29-1 with TRBJ2-5; a possible D gene is TRBD2 (5 bases). V dropped 4 bases and J dropped 5 bases, with 14 bases sitting between them. Germline V gives CDR1 SQVTM, CDR2 ANQGSEA. The CDR3 length is 13 residues. The CDR3 nucleotides read TGCAGCGTTGTCCTTCGACTATTGGAGACCCAGTACTTC. Its protein is CSVVLRLLETQYF. The variable domain in full, completed from reference TRBV29-1 and TRBJ2-5, reads SAVISQKPSRDICQRGTSLTIQCQVDSQVTMMFWYRQQPGQSLTLIATANQGSEATYESGFVIDKFPISRPNLTFSTLTVSNMSPEDSSIYLCSVVLRLLETQYFGPGTRLLVL.

There are many counts of this clonotype. J is TRBJ2-1 and V is TRBV27; 8 nucleotides align to TRBD1. V trimming: 7 bases; J trimming: 2 bases; junction bases outside the gene matches: 4. This CDR3 has 14 residues. CDR1 and CDR2 (germline): MNHEY, SMNVEV (reference sequence). The CDR3 here is CASTSDRAYNEQFF. The CDR3 coding sequence is TGTGCCAGCACCTCGGACAGGGCCTACAATGAGCAGTTCTTC.

V usage is TRBV4-1 and J usage is TRBJ2-7, with D perhaps assigned TRBD1 or TRBD2 (5 bases each). Trimming removed 1 base from V and 3 bases from J, with 10 bases in between. Germline V gene sequence: CDR1 MGHRA, CDR2 YSYEKL. The CDR3 covers 14 residues. CDR3 loop: CASSQVGALYEQYF. Here the CDR3 DNA reads TGCGCCAGCAGCCAAGTCGGGGCTCTCTACGAGCAGTACTTC.

This clonotype was observed a handful of times. The chain recombines TRBV19 with TRBJ2-7; perhaps D is TRBD1 or TRBD2 (5 bases each). CDR1 and CDR2 (germline): LNHDA, SQIVND (reference sequence). CDR3 length: 18 amino acids. Trimming shortened V by 1 base and J by 0 bases, and 19 bases separated the two germline ends. CDR3 bases: TGTGCCAGTAGTATAGTGGGAGTGGACACGCGTTTCTCCTACGAGCAGTACTTC. Encoded protein: CASSIVGVDTRFSYEQYF.

The chain joins TRBV25-1 to TRBJ1-4, with D uncertain. The CDR3 runs 15 residues. Trimming pared 1 base from V and 0 bases from J, leaving 6 bases between. Germline assignment: CDR1 MGHDK and CDR2 SYGVNS. CDR3: CASSELGTTNEKLFF. The CDR3 nucleotides are TGTGCCAGCAGTGAATTGGGGACAACTAATGAAAAACTGTTTTTT.

This chain links TRBV25-1 with TRBJ1-2; the match to TRBD1 covers 8 bases. The CDR3 runs to 14 residues. CDR1 MGHDK and CDR2 SYGVNS come from the germline V gene. J was trimmed by 5 bases and V by 6 bases; bases with no gene match: 8. The CDR3 here is CASRTTGEGYGYTF. CDR3 nucleotide sequence: TGTGCCAGCAGAACGACAGGGGAGGGGTATGGCTACACCTTC.

This clonotype showed up many times. V usage is TRBV6-1 and J usage is TRBJ2-7; 11 bases are a match to TRBD2. The V gene end was trimmed by 6 bases and the J gene end by 7 bases; junction bases not matched to a gene: 14. The germline gives CDR1 MNHNS, CDR2 SASEGT. The CDR3 has 16 residues. In DNA form, the CDR3 reads TGTGCCAGCAGCCGAGAACTAGCGGGAGTATTGTGGGAGCAGTACTTC. As protein: CASSRELAGVLWEQYF.

This clonotype has more than one count but fewer than ten. The CDR3 bases are TGTGCCATCAGTGAGACGGACAGTCGCTCTGGAAACACCATATATTTT. It is translated as CAISETDSRSGNTIYF. The chain combines TRBV10-3 with TRBJ1-3; D may be TRBD1 (6 bases). The CDR3 totals 16 residues. The germline gives CDR1 ENHRY, CDR2 SYGVKD. V dropped 2 bases and J dropped 0 bases, with 11 bases sitting between them.

This clonotype has ten or more counts. The chain recombines TRBV5-1 with TRBJ1-1; D unresolved. CDR3 length equals 14 residues. Germline V gene lookup returns CDR1 SGHRS and CDR2 YFSETQ. V lost 0 bases and J lost 0, with 6 bases in between. The CDR3 region has the DNA TGCGCCAGCAGCTTGGCCATAGTGAACACTGAAGCTTTCTTT. Its translation is CASSLAIVNTEAFF.

The genes are TRBV20-1 and TRBJ2-7; D possibly corresponds to TRBD2 (6 bases). CDR3 length: 12 residues. Between the trimmed V and J ends, which lost 7 bases and 3 bases, there was a span of 13 bases. CDR1 DFQATT and CDR2 SNEGSKA come from the germline V gene (reference sequence). The CDR3 is CSGGTDYYEQYF. Here the CDR3 DNA reads TGCAGTGGTGGGACTGACTACTACGAGCAGTACTTC.

Note on this clonotype: A clone one base away is much larger, so this may be a read error. This chain joins TRBV5-1 and TRBJ2-2, with D uncertain. The tail of the sequence fits TRBJ1-1 better, so the J call may be wrong. This CDR3 region has 13 residues. CDR1 is SGHRS, CDR2 YFSETQ, per germline. CDR3 amino acids: CASKDGLFTGAFF. CDR3 DNA sequence: TGCGCCAGCAAGGACGGTCTTTTTACTGGAGCTTTCTTT.

The rearrangement joins TRBV4-3 to TRBJ1-2; D call uncertain. Germline V gene sequence: CDR1 LGHNA, CDR2 YSLEER. This CDR3 has 16 amino acids. Trimming cost V 0 bases and J 4 bases, with 15 bases left between them. CDR3 sequence (DNA): TGCGCCAGCAGCCAAGATAGGACTGCCTCTGGCTATGGCTACACCTTC. It is translated as CASSQDRTASGYGYTF.

The chain couples TRBV28 to TRBJ2-5, with 7 bases that match TRBD1. CDR1 and CDR2 from the germline V gene are MDHEN and SYDVKM. This CDR3 has 16 residues. With V trimmed by 3 bases and J by 7 bases, 14 bases remained unmatched. CDR3 nucleotides: TGTGCCAGCAGTTTCAAATTTACACAGGGGAGCCGGACCCAGTACTTC. It codes for CASSFKFTQGSRTQYF.

This clonotype has ten or more counts. This chain connects TRBV29-1 to TRBJ1-1, with 8 bases that match TRBD1. Germline CDR1 SQVTM, CDR2 ANQGSEA. The CDR3 spans 13 residues. Trimming removed 5 bases from V and 4 bases from J; junction bases left unmatched: 6. The CDR3 nucleotides are TGCAGCGTTCCGGACAGGGAATCCACTGAAGCTTTCTTT. Protein product: CSVPDRESTEAFF.

This clonotype was counted many times. The rearrangement links TRBV20-1 to TRBJ2-7; D not certain. Trimming took 2 bases from V and 0 from J, leaving 8 bases between them. This CDR3 is built from 13 residues. In germline, CDR1 is DFQATT, CDR2 SNEGSKA (reference sequence). The CDR3 DNA reads as TGCAGTGCTAGACTCGACGCCTCCTACGAGCAGTACTTC. It translates to CSARLDASYEQYF.

The table lists this clonotype with many counts. The rearrangement uses TRBV12-3 or TRBV12-4 and TRBJ2-3, with D unresolved. The CDR3 runs 15 residues. V lost 0 bases and J lost 3, with 10 bases in between. CDR3 nucleotides: TGTGCCAGCAGTTTAGCGGGTGGCTTGACAGATACGCAGTATTTT. This encodes CASSLAGGLTDTQYF.

This clonotype was picked up a small number of times. The V gene is TRBV6-2 or TRBV6-3, the J gene TRBJ2-7; TRBD2 is a possible D gene (5 bases). The V gene lost 3 bases and the J gene lost 6 bases, with 15 bases spanning the gap. CDR3 length: 14 amino acids. CDR1 is MNHEY and CDR2 is SVGEGT in the germline V gene. The CDR3 DNA follows: TGTGCCAGCAGTTATGGTCCGGGAAACGGCGAGCAGTACTTC. This codes for CASSYGPGNGEQYF.

J is TRBJ1-6 and V is TRBV6-2 or TRBV6-3; D is uncertain. CDR3 length equals 17 residues. Germline V gives CDR1 MNHEY, CDR2 SVGEGT. Trimming cost V 2 bases and J 7 bases, with 18 bases left between them. CDR3 in DNA: TGTGCCAGCAGTTACCGGGGTCTATGGTTGAAGAATTCACCCCTCCACTTT. Translating gives CASSYRGLWLKNSPLHF.

This clonotype was counted between two and nine times. The rearrangement joins TRBV29-1 to TRBJ1-1; 8 bases are shared with TRBD1. The V gene end was trimmed by 5 bases and the J gene end by 3 bases; junction bases not matched to a gene: 5. This CDR3 comprises 13 residues. The V gene's germline CDR1 is SQVTM and CDR2 ANQGSEA. Here the CDR3 reads CSVTGGMDTEAFF. As DNA, the CDR3 is TGCAGCGTTACAGGGGGTATGGACACTGAAGCTTTCTTT. The full variable domain, rest sourced from reference TRBV29-1 and TRBJ1-1, is SAVISQKPSRDICQRGTSLTIQCQVDSQVTMMFWYRQQPGQSLTLIATANQGSEATYESGFVIDKFPISRPNLTFSTLTVSNMSPEDSSIYLCSVTGGMDTEAFFGQGTRLTVV.

This clonotype showed up many times. The chain employs TRBV20-1 and TRBJ1-1; 8 bases are a match to TRBD1. After removal of 1 base from V and 3 bases from J, the junction contained 7 bases not matched to a gene. CDR3 length: 15 residues. Germline V gene sequence: CDR1 DFQATT, CDR2 SNEGSKA (reference sequence). The CDR3 DNA sequence: TGCAGTGCTAGAGCCGGGACAGGTAGCCACACTGAAGCTTTCTTT. The encoded protein is CSARAGTGSHTEAFF.

This clonotype has a handful of counts. V and J are TRBV29-1 and TRBJ2-6, with 8 nucleotides matching TRBD2. V was clipped by 7 bases and J by 9 bases; unmatched bases: 11. Germline CDR1 is SQVTM and CDR2 is ANQGSEA. This CDR3 comprises 14 residues. Written as DNA, the CDR3 is TGCAGCGCGGGGGGGGGACGGGGCGACAACGTCCTGACTTTC. Amino acid sequence: CSAGGGRGDNVLTF.

V and J are TRBV6-5 and TRBJ2-7; D might be TRBD1 (6 bases). CDR1 is MNHEY and CDR2 is SVGAGI in the germline V gene. The CDR3 covers 13 residues. The V end was cut by 5 bases, the J end by 6 bases, with 14 bases between. The CDR3 DNA reads TGTGCCAGCAGTAACCCGAGACAGGTCGAGCAGTACTTC. Translation: CASSNPRQVEQYF.

A note on this clonotype: This likely comes from a read error, as the CDR3 has no conserved phenylalanine or tryptophan at its end. The rearrangement uses TRBV27 and TRBJ2-5; 9 bases are a match to TRBD1. CDR3 length equals 15 residues. In germline, CDR1 is MNHEY, CDR2 SMNVEV (reference sequence). V trimming: 2 bases; J trimming: 6 bases; junction bases outside the gene matches: 7. The CDR3 spells CASSLDGTGIKTQYL. DNA of the CDR3: TGTGCCAGCAGTTTAGACGGGACAGGGATAAAGACCCAGTACCTC.